The 19 T cell receptor beta chains reported below all come from one sample, sequenced in a study of T cells in Graves' hyperthyroidism and ophthalmopathy (dated by TCRdb to between 2018 and 2021). Libraries came from multiplex PCR. The sample was run on an Illumina HiSeq 2000. Amplification of TCR beta CDR3 regions was carried out from RNA transcripts. The first round of RT-PCR for the TCR CDR3 was performed with the HTBI primer set and the Qiagen OneStep RT-PCR kit. TCRdb reprocessing: public reads trimmed at Q25 with fastp, clones called with MiXCR, in-frame beta chains kept. Each CDR3 protein gets just one entry, which takes the most common genes and DNA from the rows behind it. In all, the sample holds about 400,000 distinct CDR3 sequences, and 11% to 15% of those were seen once. The ten top clones hold approximately 29% of the sample. Sequenced material: blood. These receptors came from a man in his forties or fifties with Graves' ophthalmopathy.

This clonotype has a count of ten or more. The J gene is TRBJ1-2, the V gene TRBV20-1; 8 nucleotides agree with TRBD1. Germline V gene lookup returns CDR1 DFQATT and CDR2 SNEGSKA (reference sequence). V shed 0 bases and J 8 bases; nucleotides not matched to a gene: 14. This CDR3 has 16 amino acids. CDR3 DNA: TGCAGTGCTAGAGATCAGACCGCCGGGACAGGAAGGGGCTACACCTTC. It translates to CSARDQTAGTGRGYTF.

The chain carries TRBV6-1 and TRBJ2-3; D unresolved. Deletions cut 3 bases from V and 0 bases from J, with 4 bases between. In germline, CDR1 is MNHNS, CDR2 SASEGT. This CDR3 has 13 residues. The CDR3 DNA sequence: TGTGCCAGCAGTGACCCAAGCACAGATACGCAGTATTTT. Its protein product is CASSDPSTDTQYF.

Only one count was recorded for this clonotype. The chain has TRBV10-3 and TRBJ2-3, with 7 bases identical to TRBD2. There are 14 residues in the CDR3. Germline CDR1 ENHRY, CDR2 SYGVKD. The CDR3 loop is CTTWGRAITDTQYF. The CDR3 region has the DNA TGTACCACCTGGGGGAGGGCCATCACAGATACGCAGTATTTT.

This clonotype was counted ten times or more. The rearrangement joins TRBV5-5 to TRBJ1-1, with D possibly matching TRBD1 (6 bases). The CDR3 has 16 amino acids. The V gene lost 3 bases and the J gene lost 0 bases, with 15 bases spanning the gap. From germline, CDR1 is SGHKS and CDR2 YYEKEE (reference sequence). For the CDR3, the DNA is TGTGCCAGCAGCTATGGAGGGGGTTTAATGAACACTGAAGCTTTCTTT. It translates to CASSYGGGLMNTEAFF.

This clonotype is a singleton in its sample. A clone one base away is much larger, so this may be a read error. The chain combines TRBV5-6 with TRBJ2-7; TRBD1 aligns across 10 bases. The CDR3 consists of 15 residues. Germline V CDR1 and CDR2: SGHDT, YYEEEE. In nucleotides, the CDR3 is TGTGCCAGCAGCGGAGGTCGACAGGGGGCCTACGGGCAGTACTTC. It codes for CASSGGRQGAYGQYF.

This clonotype was seen only a few times. The chain joins TRBV19 to TRBJ2-3; maybe TRBD2 (5 bases). Germline V CDR1 and CDR2: LNHDA, SQIVND (reference sequence). The CDR3 has 14 amino acids. The ends were cut back, 7 bases at V and 0 bases at J, with 11 bases in the middle. Written as DNA, the CDR3 is TGTGCCAGTACCGATCTAGCAAGCACAGATACGCAGTATTTT. Residues: CASTDLASTDTQYF.

The chain has TRBV2 and TRBJ2-1, with D maybe TRBD2 (7 bases). Trimming removed 4 bases from V and 5 bases from J, with 18 bases in between. Germline V CDR1 and CDR2: SNHLY, FYNNEI. The CDR3 runs to 16 residues. This chain's CDR3 is CASSGFRGGVNNEQFF. The CDR3 DNA reads TGTGCCAGCAGTGGATTTAGGGGGGGGGTAAACAATGAGCAGTTCTTC.

V is TRBV6-1 and J is TRBJ2-1, with TRBD1 matching 10 bases. Unmatched junction bases numbered 9, after V lost 6 bases and J lost 7 bases. The CDR3 loop spans 15 amino acids. Per germline, CDR1 MNHNS and CDR2 SASEGT. This CDR3 is CASSKTGGAGNEQFF. The CDR3, as DNA: TGTGCCAGCAGCAAGACAGGGGGCGCGGGGAATGAGCAGTTCTTC.

V and J are TRBV19 and TRBJ1-3; TRBD1 is a possible D gene (5 bases). Germline V gene lookup returns CDR1 LNHDA and CDR2 SQIVND (reference sequence). The CDR3 is made up of 14 amino acids. V shed 5 bases and J shed 2 bases, with 10 bases lying between them. The CDR3 bases are TGTGCCAGTAGTTGGGGGACGGCTGGAAACACCATATATTTT. Protein: CASSWGTAGNTIYF.

The chain recombines TRBV19 with TRBJ1-5; TRBD1 might be the D (5 bases). The germline V gene has CDR1 LNHDA and CDR2 SQIVND (reference sequence). V was shortened by 0 bases and J by 9 bases, with 18 bases between the two germline ends. The CDR3 is made up of 16 amino acids. In DNA, the CDR3 is TGTGCCAGTAGTATAGAGCACAGGATCGCTATCAGGCCCCAGCATTTT. This gives the protein CASSIEHRIAIRPQHF.

The V call is TRBV7-9, the J call TRBJ1-2; weak D call: TRBD1 (5 bases). V was trimmed by 5 bases and J by 0 bases, leaving 19 bases between them. The V gene's germline CDR1 is SEHNR and CDR2 FQNEAQ (reference sequence). The CDR3 extends over 17 amino acids. The CDR3 DNA reads as TGTGCCAGCAGCCCAAGGGGCGAGGGGTATACTAACTATGGCTACACCTTC. It is translated as CASSPRGEGYTNYGYTF.

Points on this clonotype: This may arise from a read error, as a much more abundant clone is one base away. The conserved phenylalanine or tryptophan normally closing the CDR3 is absent here, so this likely arose from a read error. The chain recombines TRBV12-3 or TRBV12-4 with TRBJ2-7; possibly TRBD2 for D (6 bases). Trimming stripped 6 bases from V and 2 bases from J, with 11 bases between. This CDR3 spans 13 amino acids. The CDR3 DNA is TGTGCCAGCAGCGCGGGACCCCCCTACGAGCAGTACTCC. Amino acid sequence: CASSAGPPYEQYS.

This clonotype was seen many times. The chain is built from TRBV2 and TRBJ2-7; 9 nucleotides align to TRBD1. From germline, CDR1 is SNHLY and CDR2 FYNNEI. With V trimmed by 6 bases and J by 3 bases, 3 bases remained unmatched. The CDR3 runs 13 residues. As DNA, the CDR3 is TGTGCCAGCAGCCGGGACAGGGTCTACGAGCAGTACTTC. Its translation is CASSRDRVYEQYF.

This clonotype appeared many times. The V call is TRBV12-3 or TRBV12-4, the J call TRBJ2-7; the match to TRBD2 covers 7 bases. The length of the CDR3 is 17 residues. Germline trimming cut 4 bases from V and 2 bases from J; bases unmatched to any gene: 14. CDR3 loop: CASSSEVWPSGPYEQYF. CDR3 nucleotide sequence: TGTGCCAGCAGTTCGGAGGTTTGGCCTAGCGGTCCCTACGAGCAGTACTTC.

The V and J genes are TRBV6-1 and TRBJ2-7; 11 bases align to TRBD1. V trimming: 7 bases; J trimming: 7 bases; junction bases outside the gene matches: 12. The CDR3 runs to 15 residues. CDR1 is MNHNS and CDR2 is SASEGT in the germline V gene. Here the CDR3 DNA reads TGTGCCAGCACCCCACTAGGACAGGGGGCGTGGGAGCAGTACTTC. Translating it yields CASTPLGQGAWEQYF.

The J gene is TRBJ1-5, the V gene TRBV2, with TRBD1 matching over 7 bases. V was pared by 3 bases and J by 0 bases, with 11 bases of the junction left unmatched. Germline V lookup: CDR1 SNHLY, CDR2 FYNNEI. CDR3 length: 18 amino acids. In DNA form, the CDR3 reads TGTGCCAGCAGTGATACGCCAGGGGGATTTTCTAGCAATCAGCCCCAGCATTTT. It specifies CASSDTPGGFSSNQPQHF.

The chain employs TRBV28 and TRBJ2-3, with 7 nucleotides matching TRBD2. CDR1 MDHEN and CDR2 SYDVKM come from the germline V gene. CDR3 size: 17 residues. The trim removed 0 bases at V and 2 bases at J, leaving 8 bases unmatched. CDR3 protein: CASSLWGSGQYTDTQYF. Written as DNA, the CDR3 is TGTGCCAGCAGTTTATGGGGTAGCGGGCAATACACAGATACGCAGTATTTT.

This clonotype appeared many times. Written as DNA, the CDR3 is TGTGCCAGCAGCCGACCGGGCTACAATGAGCAGTTCTTC. Its protein product is CASSRPGYNEQFF. V and J are TRBV3-1 and TRBJ2-1, with no clear D. V lost 4 bases and J 3 bases, leaving 7 bases between the germline ends. Germline V gene lookup returns CDR1 LGHDT and CDR2 YNNKEL (reference sequence). This CDR3 is built from 13 residues.

This clonotype was counted many times. This sequence joins TRBV20-1 and TRBJ1-1; D call uncertain. Trimming pared 3 bases from V and 5 bases from J, leaving 13 bases between. Germline assignment: CDR1 DFQATT and CDR2 SNEGSKA (reference sequence). The CDR3 totals 13 residues. CDR3 region: CSASNNLGTEAFF. The CDR3 bases are TGCAGTGCTAGCAACAATTTGGGTACTGAAGCTTTCTTT.